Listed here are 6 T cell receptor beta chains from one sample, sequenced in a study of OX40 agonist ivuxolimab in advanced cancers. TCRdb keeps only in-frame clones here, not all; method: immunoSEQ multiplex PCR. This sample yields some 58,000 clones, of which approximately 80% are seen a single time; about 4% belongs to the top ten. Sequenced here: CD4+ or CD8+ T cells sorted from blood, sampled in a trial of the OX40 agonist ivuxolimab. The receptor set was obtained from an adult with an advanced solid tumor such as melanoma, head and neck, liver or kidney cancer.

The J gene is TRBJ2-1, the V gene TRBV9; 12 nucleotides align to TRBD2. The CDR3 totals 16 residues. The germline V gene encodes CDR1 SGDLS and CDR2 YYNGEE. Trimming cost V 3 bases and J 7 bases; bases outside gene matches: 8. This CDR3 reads CASSAPQGTSGNEQFF. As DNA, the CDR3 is TGTGCCAGCAGCGCTCCCCAAGGGACTAGCGGGAATGAGCAGTTCTTC.

CDR3 nucleotide sequence: TGTGCCAGCAGGACAGGGGGCGCGAGGACTGAAGCTTTCTTT. It is translated as CASRTGGARTEAFF. The J gene is TRBJ1-1, the V gene TRBV7-8, with 10 bases fitting TRBD1. The germline V gene has CDR1 SGHVS and CDR2 FQNEAQ. The trim removed 6 bases at V and 5 bases at J, leaving 6 bases unmatched. This CDR3 has 14 residues. Complete variable domain (other parts from reference TRBV7-8 and TRBJ1-1): GAGVSQSPRYKVAKRGQDVALRCDPISGHVSLFWYQQALGQGPEFLTYFQNEAQLDKSGLPSDRFFAERPEGSVSTLKIQRTQQEDSAVYLCASRTGGARTEAFFGQGTRLTVV.

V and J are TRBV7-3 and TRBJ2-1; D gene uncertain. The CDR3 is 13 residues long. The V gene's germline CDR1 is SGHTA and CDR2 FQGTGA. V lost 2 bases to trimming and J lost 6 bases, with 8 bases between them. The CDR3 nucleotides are TGTGCCAGCAGCTTAGGTAGTAGCAATGAGCAGTTCTTC. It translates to CASSLGSSNEQFF.

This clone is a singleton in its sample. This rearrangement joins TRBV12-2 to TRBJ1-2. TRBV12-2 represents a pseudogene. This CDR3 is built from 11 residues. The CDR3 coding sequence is TGTGCAAGTCGCTTGGAATATGGCTACACCTTC. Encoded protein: CASRLEYGYTF.

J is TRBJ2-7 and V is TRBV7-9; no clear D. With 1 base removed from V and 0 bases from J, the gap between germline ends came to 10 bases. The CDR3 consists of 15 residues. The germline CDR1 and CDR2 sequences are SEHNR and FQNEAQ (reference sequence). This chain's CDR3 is CASSLDPESSYEQYF. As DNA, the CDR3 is TGTGCCAGCAGCTTAGACCCCGAGAGCTCCTACGAGCAGTACTTC. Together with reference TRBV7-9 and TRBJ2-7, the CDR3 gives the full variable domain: DTGVSQNPRHKITKRGQNVTFRCDPISEHNRLYWYRQTLGQGPEFLTYFQNEAQLEKSRLLSDRFSAERPKGSFSTLEIQRTEQGDSAMYLCASSLDPESSYEQYFGPGTRLTVT.

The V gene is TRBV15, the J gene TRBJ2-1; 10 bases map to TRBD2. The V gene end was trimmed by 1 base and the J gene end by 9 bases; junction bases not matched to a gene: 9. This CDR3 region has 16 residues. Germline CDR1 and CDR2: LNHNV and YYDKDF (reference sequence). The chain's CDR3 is CATSRGGASGSIEQFF. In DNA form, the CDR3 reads TGTGCCACCAGCAGAGGAGGGGCTAGCGGGAGTATTGAGCAGTTCTTC.